This T cell receptor beta chain is from a study of neoadjuvant anti-PD-1 for oral cavity cancer. General study results and limits: Higher pretreatment Treg/Th17 ratios tracked higher pretreatment blood clonality.

Stage II-IVA oral cavity squamous cell carcinoma was new and untreated by systemic or radiation therapy. The J segment lost 2 bases and the V segment lost 8 bases, leaving 4 bases of the junction unmatched. Germline V CDR1 and CDR2: LNHDA, SQIVND (reference sequence). This CDR3 spans 14 amino acids. Tumor libraries mostly used about 4.5 ug genomic DNA, two replicates each. Sequencing used immunoSEQ multiplex PCR; TCRdb keeps in-frame clones, though not all of them. This table has fewer than 7,500 clones, roughly 49% appearing once. A word on this clone: What it recognizes is unknown.

The clonotype originates from a person aged 35-79 years with oral cavity squamous cell carcinoma. Sequencing was performed on tumor tissue, taken before nivolumab (anti-PD-1) treatment. The chain employs TRBV19 and TRBJ1-3, with 9 bases aligning to TRBD1. CDR3 in amino acids: CASSDRGTGNTIYF. The CDR3 coding sequence is TGTGCCAGTTCGGACAGGGGAACTGGAAACACCATATATTTT.